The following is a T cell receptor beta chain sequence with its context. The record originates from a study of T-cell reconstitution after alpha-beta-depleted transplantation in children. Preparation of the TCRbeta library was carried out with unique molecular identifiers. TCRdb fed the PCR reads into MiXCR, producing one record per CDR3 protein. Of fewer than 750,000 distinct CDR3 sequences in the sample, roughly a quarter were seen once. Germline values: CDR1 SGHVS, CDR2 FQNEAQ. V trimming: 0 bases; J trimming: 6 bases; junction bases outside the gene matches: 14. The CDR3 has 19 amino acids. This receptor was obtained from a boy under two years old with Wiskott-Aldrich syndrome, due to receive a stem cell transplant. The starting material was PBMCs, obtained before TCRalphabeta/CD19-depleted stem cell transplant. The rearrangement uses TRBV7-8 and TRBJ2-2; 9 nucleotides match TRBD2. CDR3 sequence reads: CASSLAKPKRSGSPGELFF. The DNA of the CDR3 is TGTGCCAGCAGCTTAGCCAAACCCAAGCGTAGCGGGAGTCCCGGGGAGCTGTTTTTT.